The entry below gives a single T cell receptor beta chain sequence along with its context. The assay was immunoSEQ multiplex PCR, and TCRdb's table has in-frame clones only and misses some. This sample yields approximately 200,000 clones, of which 80% to 90% are seen a single time; 1% to 1.5% belongs to the top ten. The data belong to a study of cytomegalovirus exposure and HLA in healthy donors. The germline CDR1 and CDR2 sequences are SEHNR and FQNEAQ (reference sequence). The V end was cut by 1 base, the J end by 1 base, with 8 bases between. The CDR3 extends over 15 amino acids. This TCR was sampled from a woman under 40 in good health and CMV-seronegative. The specimen was PBMCs. This chain uses TRBV7-9 with TRBJ1-3, with D possibly being TRBD1 (6 bases). CDR3 sequence (DNA): TGTGCCAGCAGCTTAGACAGGGCATCTGGAAACACCATATATTTT. Translating it yields CASSLDRASGNTIYF.